The clone carrying this TCR beta chain showed up just once. The data were taken from a study of glioma-infiltrating T cells after dendritic cell vaccination. Only in-frame clones appear in the TCRdb table, and some are missing; sequencing was by immunoSEQ multiplex PCR. The sample lists some 100,000 clones; 85% to 90% were seen once. CDR1 KGHSH and CDR2 LQKENI come from the germline V gene. The V and J ends lost 0 bases and 4 bases respectively, with 9 bases between them. This CDR3 region has 14 residues. The chain carries TRBV18 and TRBJ1-1; D call uncertain. This sequence was found in a human donor with glioblastoma. Sequenced here: blood, sampled before dendritic cell vaccination. The CDR3 DNA sequence: TGTGCCAGCTCACCACCGGTTCGAGGCACTGAAGCTTTCTTT. Residues: CASSPPVRGTEAFF.